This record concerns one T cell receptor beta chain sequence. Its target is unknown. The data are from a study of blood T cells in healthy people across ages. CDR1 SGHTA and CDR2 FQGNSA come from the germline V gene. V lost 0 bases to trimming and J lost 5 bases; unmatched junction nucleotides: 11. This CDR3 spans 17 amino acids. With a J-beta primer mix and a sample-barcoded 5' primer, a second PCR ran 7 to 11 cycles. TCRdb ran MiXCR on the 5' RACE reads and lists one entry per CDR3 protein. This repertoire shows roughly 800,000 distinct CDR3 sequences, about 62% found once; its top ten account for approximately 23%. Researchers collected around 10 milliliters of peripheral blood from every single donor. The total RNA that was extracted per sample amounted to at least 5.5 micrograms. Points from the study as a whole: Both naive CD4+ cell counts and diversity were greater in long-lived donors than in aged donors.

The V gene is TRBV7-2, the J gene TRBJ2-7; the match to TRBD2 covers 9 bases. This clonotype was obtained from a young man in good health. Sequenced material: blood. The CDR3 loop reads CASSLAVRAGGMNEQYF. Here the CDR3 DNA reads TGTGCCAGCAGCTTAGCGGTCCGAGCGGGGGGCATGAACGAGCAGTACTTC.